These 4 T cell receptor beta chains were sequenced from one sample in a study of shared clonotypes between healthy human individuals. Produced via immunoSEQ multiplex PCR; TCRdb's table is partial and in-frame only. The sample yields 300,000 to 350,000 clones, 70% to 75% seen once. Sequencing used memory CD4+ T cells sorted from blood. As to subset: CD45RA-negative fraction. The receptors here all came from a man aged 30 to 39 in good health.

This chain links TRBV7-7 with TRBJ1-5; tentatively, D is TRBD1 (6 bases). V lost 2 bases to trimming and J lost 6 bases, with 14 bases between them. This CDR3 contains 15 residues. The germline V gene encodes CDR1 SSHAT and CDR2 FNYEAQ (reference sequence). The CDR3 bases are TGTGCCAGCAGCTTACCGGGGGGCCTGGGTCAGCCCCAGCATTTT. Its translation: CASSLPGGLGQPQHF.

This clone is a singleton in its sample. The chain uses TRBV28 and TRBJ1-4; 7 bases are a match to TRBD1. The CDR3 has 13 residues. V was pared by 5 bases and J by 8 bases, with 5 bases of the junction left unmatched. From germline, CDR1 is MDHEN and CDR2 SYDVKM. CDR3 nucleotide sequence: TGTGCCAGCAGTCCCGGGACAGCCGAAAAACTGTTTTTT. Translation gives CASSPGTAEKLFF.

This rearrangement joins TRBV30 to TRBJ2-5, with TRBD1 as a possible D gene (5 bases). Per germline, CDR1 GTSNPN and CDR2 SVGIG (reference sequence). V lost 0 bases and J lost 4, with 18 bases in between. The CDR3 length is 16 residues. In nucleotides, the CDR3 is TGTGCCTGGAGTGTACTAAGGGTGGGGCGAGGAGAGACCCAGTACTTC. Its protein product is CAWSVLRVGRGETQYF.

The chain combines TRBV2 with TRBJ2-4; D gene ambiguous. The CDR3 contains 14 residues. Germline CDR1 is SNHLY and CDR2 is FYNNEI. V was pared by 8 bases and J by 3 bases, with 14 bases between. The CDR3 DNA is TGTGCCAGCTCTCGGCGAGGAGTCAAAAACATTCAGTACTTC. This codes for CASSRRGVKNIQYF.